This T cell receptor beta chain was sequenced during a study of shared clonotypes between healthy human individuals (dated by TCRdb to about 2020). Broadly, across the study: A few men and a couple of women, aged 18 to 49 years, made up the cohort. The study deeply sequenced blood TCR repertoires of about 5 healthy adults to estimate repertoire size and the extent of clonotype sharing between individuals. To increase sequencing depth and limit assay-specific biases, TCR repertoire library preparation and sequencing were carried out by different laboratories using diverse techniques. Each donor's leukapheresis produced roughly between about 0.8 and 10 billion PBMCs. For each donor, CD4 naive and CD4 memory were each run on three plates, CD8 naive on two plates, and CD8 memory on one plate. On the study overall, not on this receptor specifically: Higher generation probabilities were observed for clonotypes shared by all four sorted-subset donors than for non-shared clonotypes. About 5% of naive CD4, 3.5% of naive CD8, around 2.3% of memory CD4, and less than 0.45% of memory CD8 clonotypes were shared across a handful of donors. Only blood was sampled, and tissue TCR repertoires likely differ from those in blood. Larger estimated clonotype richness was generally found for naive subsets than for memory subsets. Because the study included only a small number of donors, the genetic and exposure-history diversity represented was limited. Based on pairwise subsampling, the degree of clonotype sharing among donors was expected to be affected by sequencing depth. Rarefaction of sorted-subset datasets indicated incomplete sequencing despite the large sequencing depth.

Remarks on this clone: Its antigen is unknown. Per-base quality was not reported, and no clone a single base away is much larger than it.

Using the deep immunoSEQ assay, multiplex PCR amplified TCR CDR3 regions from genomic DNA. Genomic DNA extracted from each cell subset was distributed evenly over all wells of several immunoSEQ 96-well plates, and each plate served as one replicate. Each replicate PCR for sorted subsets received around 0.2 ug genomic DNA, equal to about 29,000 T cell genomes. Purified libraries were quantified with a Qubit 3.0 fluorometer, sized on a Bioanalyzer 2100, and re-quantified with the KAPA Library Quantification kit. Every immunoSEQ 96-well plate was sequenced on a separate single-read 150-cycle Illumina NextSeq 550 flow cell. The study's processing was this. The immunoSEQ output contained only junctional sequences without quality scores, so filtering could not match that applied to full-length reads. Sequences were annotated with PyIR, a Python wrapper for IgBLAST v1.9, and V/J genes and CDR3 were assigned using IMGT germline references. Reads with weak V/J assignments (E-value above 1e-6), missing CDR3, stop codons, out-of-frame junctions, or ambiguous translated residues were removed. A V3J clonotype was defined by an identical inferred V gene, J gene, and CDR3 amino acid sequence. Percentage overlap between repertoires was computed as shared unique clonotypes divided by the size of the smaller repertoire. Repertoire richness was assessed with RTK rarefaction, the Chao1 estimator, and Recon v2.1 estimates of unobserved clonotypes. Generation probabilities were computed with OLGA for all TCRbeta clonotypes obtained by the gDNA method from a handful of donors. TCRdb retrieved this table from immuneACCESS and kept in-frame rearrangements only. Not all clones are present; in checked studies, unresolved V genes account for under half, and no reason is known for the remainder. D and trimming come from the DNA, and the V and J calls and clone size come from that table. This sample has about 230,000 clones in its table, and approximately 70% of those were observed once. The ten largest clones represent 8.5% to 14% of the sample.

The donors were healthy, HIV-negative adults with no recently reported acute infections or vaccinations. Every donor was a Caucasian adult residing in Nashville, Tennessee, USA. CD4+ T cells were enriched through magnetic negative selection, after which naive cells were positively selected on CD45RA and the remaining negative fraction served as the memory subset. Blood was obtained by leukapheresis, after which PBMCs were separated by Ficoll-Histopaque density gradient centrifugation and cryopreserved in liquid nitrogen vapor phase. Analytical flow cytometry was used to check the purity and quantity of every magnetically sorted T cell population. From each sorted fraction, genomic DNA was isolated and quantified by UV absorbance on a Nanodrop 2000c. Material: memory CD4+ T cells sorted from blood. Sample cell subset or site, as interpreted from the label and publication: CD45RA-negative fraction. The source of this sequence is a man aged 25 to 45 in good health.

The CDR3 region has the sequence CAMGEWGTDTQYF. The nucleotides are TGTGCTATGGGGGAGTGGGGCACAGATACGCAGTATTTT. The rearranged chain carries TRBV6-1 and TRBJ2-3; the D gene could be TRBD1 or TRBD2, each one agreeing over 5 bases. Taken from the germline V gene, the CDR1 and CDR2 loops are MNHNS and SASEGT. Its CDR3 holds 13 amino acids, cysteine through phenylalanine. Just CDR3 DNA is preserved here, 39 bases in frame from base 1.